A selection of T cell receptor beta chains follows, all from one sample in a study of blood T cell repertoires in COVID-19. Assay: immunoSEQ multiplex PCR; the TCRdb copy retains only in-frame clones and omits some. The sample contains 310,000 or so clones, roughly 90% of which appear only once. Sequenced: peripheral blood. The receptors shown here come from a woman between 25 and 40 years old with COVID-19, enrolled during active disease. Each CDR3 is given with its conserved first and last residue. The D gene is left open where the match is weak. Some rows mark clone size as missing; the rest say once, few, many or name a class of expanded clone.

j_call: TRBJ2-2
v_call: TRBV19
clone_size: NA
d_call: NA
cdr3_nt: TGTGCCAGCACCTCGGGGGGCCAATTCTTCACCGGGGAGCTGTTTTTT
cdr3_aa: CASTSGGQFFTGELFF

j_call: TRBJ1-2
v_call: TRBV5-8
clone_size: NA
d_call: NA
cdr3_nt: TGTGCCAGCAGCTTGGAGTTAAGAGGCGGAGGGAGCGGCTATGGCTACACCTTC
cdr3_aa: CASSLELRGGGSGYGYTF

j_call: TRBJ2-7
v_call: TRBV5-1
clone_size: NA
d_call: TRBD1
cdr3_nt: TGCGCCAGCAGCCAGGGGACAGGGTCCTACGAGCAGTACTTC
cdr3_aa: CASSQGTGSYEQYF

j_call: TRBJ2-7
v_call: TRBV9
clone_size: NA
d_call: TRBD1
cdr3_nt: TGTGCCAGCAGCGTAGGGTTGGGGACAGGGTACGAGCAGTACTTC
cdr3_aa: CASSVGLGTGYEQYF

j_call: TRBJ2-7
v_call: TRBV5-1
clone_size: NA
d_call: TRBD2
cdr3_nt: TGCGCCAGTAGACTAGCGGTTCCGTCTTCACAAGAGCAGTACTTC
cdr3_aa: CASRLAVPSSQEQYF

j_call: TRBJ1-4
v_call: TRBV5-8
clone_size: few
d_call: NA
cdr3_nt: TGTGCCAGCAGCTTGTGGGGGGGACCCCACGTTAATGAAAAACTGTTTTTT
cdr3_aa: CASSLWGGPHVNEKLFF

j_call: TRBJ2-7
v_call: TRBV5-1
clone_size: few
d_call: TRBD2
cdr3_nt: TGCGCCAGCAGCTTGGAGCCACTAGCGGGAGTGGGGCAGTACTTC
cdr3_aa: CASSLEPLAGVGQYF

j_call: TRBJ1-6
v_call: TRBV19
clone_size: once
d_call: TRBD1
cdr3_nt: TGTGCCAGTAGTATCAGAGGGGGCCATTCACCCCTCCACTTT
cdr3_aa: CASSIRGGHSPLHF

j_call: TRBJ2-7
v_call: TRBV30
clone_size: NA
d_call: NA
cdr3_nt: TGTGCCTGGAGTGAGCGGACCTACGAGCAGTACTTC
cdr3_aa: CAWSERTYEQYF

j_call: TRBJ1-2
v_call: TRBV3-1/TRBV3-2
clone_size: once
d_call: TRBD1
cdr3_nt: TGTGCCAGCAGCCGCGGACAGGGGCACGGCTACACCTTC
cdr3_aa: CASSRGQGHGYTF